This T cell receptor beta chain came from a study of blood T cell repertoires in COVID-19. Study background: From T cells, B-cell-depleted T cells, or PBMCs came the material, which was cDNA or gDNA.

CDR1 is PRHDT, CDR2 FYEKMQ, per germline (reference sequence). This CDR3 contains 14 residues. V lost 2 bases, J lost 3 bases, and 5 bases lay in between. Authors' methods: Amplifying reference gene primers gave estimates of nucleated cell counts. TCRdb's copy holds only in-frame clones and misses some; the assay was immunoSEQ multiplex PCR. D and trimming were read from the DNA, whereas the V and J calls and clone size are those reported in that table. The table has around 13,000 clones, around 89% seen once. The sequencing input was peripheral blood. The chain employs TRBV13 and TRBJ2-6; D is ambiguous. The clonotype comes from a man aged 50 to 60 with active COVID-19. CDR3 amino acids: CASSLLSGANVLTF. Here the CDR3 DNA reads TGTGCCAGCAGCTTACTTAGTGGGGCCAACGTCCTGACTTTC.